These 10 T cell receptor beta chains were all obtained from the same sample, sequenced in a study of blood T cell repertoires in COVID-19. TCRdb keeps only in-frame clones here, not all; method: immunoSEQ multiplex PCR. The sample lists 120,000 to 150,000 clones, less than 85% occurring once. Sequencing was carried out using peripheral blood. The receptors here all came from a woman at least 80 years old in a cohort sampled during active or convalescent COVID-19.

This clone was detected once. The chain combines TRBV7-9 with TRBJ2-7; the D gene is possibly TRBD2 (7 bases). The CDR3 extends over 13 amino acids. CDR1 is SEHNR, CDR2 FQNEAQ, per germline (reference sequence). The V gene lost 3 bases and the J gene lost 5 bases, with 11 bases spanning the gap. CDR3 region: CASSLGGRDEQYF. The CDR3, as DNA: TGTGCCAGCAGCTTGGGGGGGCGAGACGAGCAGTACTTC.

The V gene is TRBV2, the J gene TRBJ1-5; TRBD1 is a possible D gene (6 bases). Trimming left V 5 bases short and J 9 bases short, with 11 bases between. The length of the CDR3 is 12 residues. Germline V gives CDR1 SNHLY, CDR2 FYNNEI. CDR3 nucleotide sequence: TGTGCCAGCAGTACCCAGACAGGGCCCCAGCATTTT. It yields the protein CASSTQTGPQHF.

The chain links TRBV7-2 to TRBJ1-6; TRBD1 matches 9 bases. J lost 1 base, V lost 5 bases, and 12 bases had no gene match. This CDR3 spans 19 amino acids. The germline V gene has CDR1 SGHTA and CDR2 FQGNSA. This CDR3 is CASSRPRFGTGSYNSPLHF. CDR3 coding DNA: TGTGCCAGCAGCCGCCCACGATTTGGGACAGGGTCCTATAATTCACCCCTCCACTTT.

The V call is TRBV2, the J call TRBJ1-2, with D perhaps matching TRBD1 (5 bases). The V end lost 10 bases, the J end lost 7 bases, and 16 bases lay between the germline ends. The CDR3 has 12 residues. The germline V gene encodes CDR1 SNHLY and CDR2 FYNNEI. The CDR3 is CATSLGVSGYTF. Written as DNA, the CDR3 is TGTGCCACTAGTTTAGGGGTCTCTGGCTACACCTTC. The variable domain in full, completed from reference TRBV2 and TRBJ1-2, reads EPEVTQTPSHQVTQMGQEVILRCVPISNHLYFYWYRQILGQKVEFLVSFYNNEISEKSEIFDDQFSVERPDGSNFTLKIRSTKLEDSAMYFCATSLGVSGYTFGSGTRLTVV.

The chain combines TRBV12-3 or TRBV12-4 with TRBJ2-7, with TRBD2 as a possible D gene (6 bases). V lost 7 bases to trimming and J lost 7 bases, with 14 bases between them. This CDR3 comprises 12 residues. In DNA form, the CDR3 reads TGTGCCAGCACCGGCGGGGTGTCTGAGCAGTACTTC. Its protein product is CASTGGVSEQYF.

This sequence joins TRBV28 and TRBJ2-5, with D possibly matching TRBD2 (7 bases). V lost 6 bases and J lost 4, with 15 bases in between. Germline V gene lookup returns CDR1 MDHEN and CDR2 SYDVKM. The CDR3 spans 14 residues. CDR3 nucleotides: TGTGCCAGCAGGGGAGGGGGTGTGGGAGAGACCCAGTACTTC. Its translation: CASRGGGVGETQYF. Variable domain in full (rest from reference TRBV28 and TRBJ2-5): DVKVTQSSRYLVKRTGEKVFLECVQDMDHENMFWYRQDPGLGLRLIYFSYDVKMKEKGDIPEGYSVSREKKERFSLILESASTNQTSMYLCASRGGGVGETQYFGPGTRLLVL.

The V and J genes are TRBV6-1 and TRBJ2-5; 8 bases agree with TRBD1. The CDR3 has 17 amino acids. V lost 0 bases to trimming and J lost 0 bases; unmatched junction nucleotides: 6. Per the germline V gene, CDR1 is MNHNS and CDR2 is SASEGT. The DNA for the CDR3 is TGTGCCAGCAGTGAAGCGCCTTACAGGGGGAACCAAGAGACCCAGTACTTC. Translated, it gives CASSEAPYRGNQETQYF.

V is TRBV6-1 and J is TRBJ1-6, with D tentatively TRBD1 (5 bases). V was clipped by 3 bases and J by 8 bases, with 8 bases between them. The CDR3 loop spans 13 amino acids. CDR1 is MNHNS, CDR2 SASEGT, per germline. CDR3 loop: CASSDRADSPLHF. In DNA, the CDR3 is TGTGCCAGCAGTGACAGGGCGGATTCACCCCTCCACTTT.

The chain employs TRBV5-5 and TRBJ2-7; the D is unclear. CDR3 length: 14 amino acids. Trimming removed 1 base from V and 4 bases from J, with 12 bases in between. Germline V lookup: CDR1 SGHKS, CDR2 YYEKEE (reference sequence). CDR3 sequence: CASSLRQLDYEQYF. The CDR3 DNA is TGTGCCAGCAGCTTGAGGCAGCTAGATTACGAGCAGTACTTC.

This chain links TRBV6-2 or TRBV6-3 with TRBJ1-2, with 7 positions matching TRBD1. CDR3 size: 14 residues. Trimming at V came to 7 bases and at J to 3 bases, leaving 8 bases not matched to a gene. The germline CDR1 and CDR2 sequences are MNHEY and SVGEGT. The CDR3 sequence is CASNPGQRYYGYTF. The CDR3 DNA sequence: TGTGCCAGCAACCCGGGACAGAGATACTATGGCTACACCTTC.